The T cell receptor (beta chain) described here comes from a study of CD8 T cells in Susac syndrome. V lost 0 bases to trimming and J lost 4 bases; unmatched junction nucleotides: 14. This CDR3 is 18 amino acids long. The germline gives CDR1 MGHDK, CDR2 SYGVNS. Random hexamers were used to reverse transcribe an amount of roughly 0.5 to 1 ug RNA. Amplification of TCR beta CDR3 used immunoSEQ multiplex PCR across 54 Vbeta and 13 Jbeta. TCRdb reanalysed the immunoSEQ multiplex PCR reads using MiXCR and keeps one entry per CDR3 protein. The sample includes some 450,000 distinct CDR3 sequences, around 85% of them seen just once.

The chain employs TRBV25-1 and TRBJ1-1, with 7 positions matching TRBD1. The source of this sequence is a human donor with multiple sclerosis. Sequenced: CD8+ T cells from PBMCs. The CDR3 nucleotides read TGTGCCAGCAGTGAATACCTACAGGTCCCGGGACAGCCCACTGAAGCTTTCTTT. It is translated as CASSEYLQVPGQPTEAFF. The whole variable domain, filled in from reference TRBV25-1 and TRBJ1-1, reads EADIYQTPRYLVIGTGKKITLECSQTMGHDKMYWYQQDPGMELHLIHYSYGVNSTEKGDLSSESTVSRIRTEHFPLTLESARPSHTSQYLCASSEYLQVPGQPTEAFFGQGTRLTVV.